This paragraph reports one T cell receptor beta chain. Repertoires were generated with immunoSEQ multiplex PCR, while TCRdb's copy carries only in-frame clones and drops some. This table has about 160,000 clones, more than 70% appearing once. V was clipped by 5 bases and J by 8 bases, with 16 bases between them. The CDR3 is made up of 14 amino acids. The germline V gene encodes CDR1 MNHEY and CDR2 SVGAGI. This entry is derived from a study of T cell responses to AZD1222 COVID-19 vaccine. This TCR was sampled from an adult in good health. The sample here was peripheral blood, taken on day 0 of AZD1222 vaccination. V is TRBV6-5 and J is TRBJ1-5, with TRBD1 as a possible D gene (6 bases). The CDR3 reads CASSPWDMLEPQHF. The CDR3 region has the DNA TGTGCCAGCAGTCCATGGGACATGTTGGAGCCCCAGCATTTT.